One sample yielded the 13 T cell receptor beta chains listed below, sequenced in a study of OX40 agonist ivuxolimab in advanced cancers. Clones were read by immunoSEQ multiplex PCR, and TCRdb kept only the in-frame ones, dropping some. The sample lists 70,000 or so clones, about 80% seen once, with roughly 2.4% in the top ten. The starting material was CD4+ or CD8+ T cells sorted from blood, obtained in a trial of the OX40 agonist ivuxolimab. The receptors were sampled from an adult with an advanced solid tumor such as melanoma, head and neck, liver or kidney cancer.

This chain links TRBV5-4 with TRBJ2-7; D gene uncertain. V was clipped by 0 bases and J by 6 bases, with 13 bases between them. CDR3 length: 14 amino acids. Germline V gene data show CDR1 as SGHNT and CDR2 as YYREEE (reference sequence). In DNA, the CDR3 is TGTGCCAGCAGCTTGGACTACGGCGTCTCCGAGCAGTACTTC. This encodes CASSLDYGVSEQYF.

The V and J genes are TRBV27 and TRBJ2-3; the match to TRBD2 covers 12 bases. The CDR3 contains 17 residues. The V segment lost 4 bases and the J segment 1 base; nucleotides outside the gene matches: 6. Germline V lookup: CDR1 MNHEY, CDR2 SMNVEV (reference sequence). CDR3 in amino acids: CASSSPGLAGRTDTQYF. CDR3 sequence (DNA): TGTGCCAGCAGTTCCCCTGGACTAGCGGGGCGCACAGATACGCAGTATTTT.

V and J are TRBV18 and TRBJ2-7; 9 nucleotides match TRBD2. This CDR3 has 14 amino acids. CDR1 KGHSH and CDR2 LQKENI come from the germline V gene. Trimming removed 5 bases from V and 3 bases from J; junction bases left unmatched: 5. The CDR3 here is CASSAGLASYEQYF. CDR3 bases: TGTGCCAGCTCAGCGGGACTAGCTAGCTACGAGCAGTACTTC.

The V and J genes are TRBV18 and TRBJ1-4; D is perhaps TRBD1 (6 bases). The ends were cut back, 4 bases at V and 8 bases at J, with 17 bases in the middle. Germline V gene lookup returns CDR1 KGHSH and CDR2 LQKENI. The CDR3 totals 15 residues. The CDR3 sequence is CASSLGQPKTEKLFF. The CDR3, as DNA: TGTGCCAGCTCACTTGGACAGCCCAAAACCGAAAAACTGTTTTTT.

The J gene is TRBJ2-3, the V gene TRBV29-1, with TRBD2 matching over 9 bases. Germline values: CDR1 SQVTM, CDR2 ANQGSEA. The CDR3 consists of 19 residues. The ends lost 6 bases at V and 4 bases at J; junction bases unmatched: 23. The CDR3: CSVPARREGRRGSADTQYF. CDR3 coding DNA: TGCAGCGTCCCCGCAAGGCGGGAGGGCCGCCGTGGGTCGGCAGATACGCAGTATTTT.

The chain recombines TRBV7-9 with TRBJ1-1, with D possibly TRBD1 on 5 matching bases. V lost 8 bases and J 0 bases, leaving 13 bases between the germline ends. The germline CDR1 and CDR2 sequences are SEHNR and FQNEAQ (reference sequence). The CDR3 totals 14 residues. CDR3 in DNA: TGTGCCAGCGCGCGAGGGGAGGTGAACACTGAAGCTTTCTTT. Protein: CASARGEVNTEAFF.

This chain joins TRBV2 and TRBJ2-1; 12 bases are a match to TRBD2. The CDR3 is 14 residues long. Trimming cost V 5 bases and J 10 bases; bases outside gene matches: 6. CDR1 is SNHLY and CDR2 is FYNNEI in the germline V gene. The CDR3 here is CASSRRLAGDEQFF. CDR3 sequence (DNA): TGTGCCAGCAGTCGGAGACTAGCGGGGGACGAGCAGTTCTTC.

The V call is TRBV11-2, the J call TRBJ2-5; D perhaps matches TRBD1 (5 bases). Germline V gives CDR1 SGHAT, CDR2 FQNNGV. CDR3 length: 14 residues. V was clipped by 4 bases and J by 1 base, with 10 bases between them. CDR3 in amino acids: CASSSGAGQETQYF. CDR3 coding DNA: TGTGCCAGCAGCTCTGGGGCCGGCCAAGAGACCCAGTACTTC. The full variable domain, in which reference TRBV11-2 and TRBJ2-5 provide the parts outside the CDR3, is EAGVAQSPRYKIIEKRQSVAFWCNPISGHATLYWYQQILGQGPKLLIQFQNNGVVDDSQLPKDRFSAERLKGVDSTLKIQPAKLEDSAVYLCASSSGAGQETQYFGPGTRLLVL.

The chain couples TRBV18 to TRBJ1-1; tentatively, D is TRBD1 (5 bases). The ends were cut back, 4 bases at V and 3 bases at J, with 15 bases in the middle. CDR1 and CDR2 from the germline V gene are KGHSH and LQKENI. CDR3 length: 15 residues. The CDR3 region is CASSLIGGVDTEAFF. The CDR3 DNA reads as TGTGCCAGCTCACTAATAGGAGGGGTGGACACTGAAGCTTTCTTT.

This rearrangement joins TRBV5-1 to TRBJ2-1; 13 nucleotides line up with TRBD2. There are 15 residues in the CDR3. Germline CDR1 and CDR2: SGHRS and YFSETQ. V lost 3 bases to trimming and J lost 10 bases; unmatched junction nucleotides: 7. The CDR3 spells CASSSGLAGVGEQFF. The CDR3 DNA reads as TGCGCCAGCAGCTCAGGACTAGCGGGAGTCGGGGAGCAGTTCTTC.

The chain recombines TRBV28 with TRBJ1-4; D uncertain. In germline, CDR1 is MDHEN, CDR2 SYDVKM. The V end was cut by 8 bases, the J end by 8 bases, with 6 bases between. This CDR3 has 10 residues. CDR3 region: CASLSEKLFF. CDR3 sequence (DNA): TGTGCCAGCCTCTCGGAAAAACTGTTTTTT.

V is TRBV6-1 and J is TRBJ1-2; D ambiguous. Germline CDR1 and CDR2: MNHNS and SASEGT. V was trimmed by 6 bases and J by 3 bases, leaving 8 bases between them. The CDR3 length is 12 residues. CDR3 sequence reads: CASRRVDYGYTF. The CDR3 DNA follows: TGTGCCAGCAGAAGGGTTGACTATGGCTACACCTTC.

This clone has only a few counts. The CDR3 DNA sequence: TGTGCCAGCAATAGTGCGGGGAACACCATATATTTT. Protein product: CASNSAGNTIYF. The chain uses TRBV6-6 and TRBJ1-3; no clear D gene. The CDR3 runs to 12 residues. V dropped 7 bases and J dropped 7 bases, with 11 bases sitting between them. The germline gives CDR1 MNHNY, CDR2 SVGAGI (reference sequence).